This entry lists 29 T cell receptor beta chains sequenced from one sample in a study of T cells in Graves' hyperthyroidism and ophthalmopathy. Amplification of TCR beta CDR3 regions was performed using RNA transcripts as template. Researchers ran a first-round RT-PCR on the TCR CDR3 using the HTBI primer set. TCRdb passed the multiplex PCR reads through MiXCR, listing each CDR3 protein once. The sample includes hundreds of thousands of distinct CDR3 sequences, roughly 14% of them seen just once. The sequencing input was blood. The receptors originated from a woman in her forties with Graves' ophthalmopathy.

This chain connects TRBV9 to TRBJ2-7; the D gene is possibly TRBD2 (5 bases). The V end lost 0 bases, the J end lost 6 bases, and 19 bases lay between the germline ends. The CDR3 extends over 16 amino acids. Looked up from germline, CDR1 is SGDLS and CDR2 is YYNGEE. CDR3 in DNA: TGTGCCAGCAGCGTAGCCCCTATCGGGGAAGGTATCGAGCAGTACTTC. Protein sequence: CASSVAPIGEGIEQYF.

The rearrangement uses TRBV19 and TRBJ1-2; weak D call: TRBD1 (5 bases). The CDR3 is made up of 17 amino acids. V lost 8 bases and J 0 bases, leaving 22 bases between the germline ends. The germline CDR1 and CDR2 sequences are LNHDA and SQIVND (reference sequence). The CDR3 sequence is CASGTLDGVDPNYGYTF. CDR3 bases: TGTGCCAGTGGGACTTTGGATGGAGTGGACCCTAACTATGGCTACACCTTC.

In this sample, this clonotype turned up many times. The chain employs TRBV27 and TRBJ1-6, with D uncertain. CDR3 length equals 14 residues. From germline, CDR1 is MNHEY and CDR2 SMNVEV (reference sequence). The ends were cut back, 6 bases at V and 8 bases at J, with 14 bases in the middle. The CDR3 is CASSLKQTYSPLHF. CDR3 coding DNA: TGTGCCAGCAGCTTAAAACAGACCTATTCACCCCTCCACTTT.

Only a few counts were recorded for this clonotype. The rearrangement joins TRBV15 to TRBJ1-1; 7 bases agree with TRBD1. V dropped 0 bases and J dropped 2; count of bases not matched to a gene: 6. This CDR3 spans 16 amino acids. CDR1 is LNHNV and CDR2 is YYDKDF in the germline V gene (reference sequence). The CDR3, as DNA: TGTGCCACCAGCAGAGATAAGGGGGCAGGTAACACTGAAGCTTTCTTT. It translates to CATSRDKGAGNTEAFF.

This clonotype showed up many times. The rearrangement links TRBV6-1 to TRBJ1-1; D is undetermined. Germline V lookup: CDR1 MNHNS, CDR2 SASEGT. CDR3 length: 13 amino acids. V gave up 6 bases and J gave up 1 base, with 9 bases separating them. CDR3 loop: CASRTSANTEAFF. The CDR3 coding sequence is TGTGCCAGCAGGACCTCAGCGAACACTGAAGCTTTCTTT.

This sequence joins TRBV5-6 and TRBJ1-1; no definite D call. The CDR3 sequence is 13 residues long. V lost 7 bases and J lost 0, with 10 bases in between. Per the germline V gene, CDR1 is SGHDT and CDR2 is YYEEEE. The CDR3 region is CASLVMMNTEAFF. The DNA of the CDR3 is TGTGCCAGCCTTGTCATGATGAACACTGAAGCTTTCTTT.

This clonotype was seen many times. The DNA for the CDR3 is TGTGCCAGCAGCCCCCGGGACAGGGGAGGTCACGAGCAGTACTTC. Its translation: CASSPRDRGGHEQYF. The rearrangement joins TRBV7-9 to TRBJ2-7; 10 bases are a match to TRBD1. V lost 5 bases and J lost 5; bases outside the gene matches: 9. This CDR3 contains 15 residues. Germline V gives CDR1 SEHNR, CDR2 FQNEAQ (reference sequence).

The chain has TRBV2 and TRBJ1-1; 8 bases fit TRBD1. The junction had 8 bases not matched to a gene; V was cut back by 2 bases and J by 6 bases. CDR1 is SNHLY and CDR2 is FYNNEI in the germline V gene. This CDR3 is 15 amino acids long. The CDR3 loop is CASSEFAGGAAEAFF. CDR3 coding DNA: TGTGCCAGCAGTGAATTCGCAGGGGGCGCCGCTGAAGCTTTCTTT.

This clonotype was detected ten times or more. The chain uses TRBV20-1 and TRBJ2-7, with 11 bases fitting TRBD2. The ends lost 0 bases at V and 2 bases at J; junction bases unmatched: 6. Germline V gives CDR1 DFQATT, CDR2 SNEGSKA (reference sequence). The CDR3 is 16 amino acids. The chain's CDR3 is CSARDWGTSGTYEQYF. The CDR3 DNA follows: TGCAGTGCTAGAGATTGGGGGACTAGCGGCACCTACGAGCAGTACTTC.

This clonotype was seen repeatedly, ten times or more. The gene calls are TRBV2 and TRBJ2-7; D gene uncertain. V was shortened by 3 bases and J by 0 bases, with 12 bases between the two germline ends. Germline V CDR1 and CDR2: SNHLY, FYNNEI. This CDR3 region has 15 residues. The CDR3 DNA sequence: TGTGCCAGCAGTGATCTTAGGCAGAGCTCCTACGAGCAGTACTTC. Protein product: CASSDLRQSSYEQYF.

The chain has TRBV12-3 or TRBV12-4 and TRBJ1-1; D gene ambiguous. This CDR3 comprises 13 residues. The V end was cut by 2 bases, the J end by 8 bases, with 12 bases between. CDR3 in amino acids: CASSLRIDGEAFF. Here the CDR3 DNA reads TGTGCCAGCAGTTTAAGGATAGACGGGGAAGCTTTCTTT.

This clonotype was counted a few times. V gene TRBV18 combines with J gene TRBJ2-7, with D possibly matching TRBD1 (5 bases). V lost 2 bases and J lost 0, with 11 bases in between. CDR1 is KGHSH and CDR2 is LQKENI in the germline V gene. This CDR3 is 15 amino acids long. In nucleotides, the CDR3 is TGTGCCAGCTCACCATCGATGGACAACTCCTACGAGCAGTACTTC. Its protein product is CASSPSMDNSYEQYF.

This clonotype was seen repeatedly, ten times or more. V and J are TRBV10-2 and TRBJ2-2, with 9 bases lining up with TRBD2. This CDR3 contains 16 residues. The germline V gene encodes CDR1 WSHSY and CDR2 SAAADI. Trimming at V came to 6 bases and at J to 7 bases, leaving 12 bases not matched to a gene. CDR3 amino acids: CASSPRTSDRIGELFF. The CDR3 region has the DNA TGCGCCAGCAGCCCTCGGACTAGCGATCGAATCGGGGAGCTGTTTTTT.

This clonotype was observed many times. The chain has TRBV19 and TRBJ1-1; perhaps TRBD1 as D (6 bases). In germline, CDR1 is LNHDA, CDR2 SQIVND (reference sequence). The CDR3 loop spans 18 amino acids. Trimming took off 3 bases at V and 1 base at J, with 21 bases between the two ends. CDR3 amino acids: CASSILQGLTSTNTEAFF. The CDR3 DNA follows: TGTGCCAGTAGTATTCTTCAGGGGCTAACTTCTACGAACACTGAAGCTTTCTTT.

The chain carries TRBV3-1 and TRBJ2-1; 12 nucleotides line up with TRBD2. Unmatched junction bases numbered 7, after V lost 3 bases and J lost 4 bases. The CDR3 sequence is 17 residues long. The germline gives CDR1 LGHDT, CDR2 YNNKEL (reference sequence). CDR3 amino acids: CASSQDSGTSGYNEQFF. As DNA, the CDR3 is TGTGCCAGCAGCCAGGATTCCGGGACTAGCGGGTACAATGAGCAGTTCTTC.

This clonotype was detected a few times. CDR3 DNA: TGTGCCAGCAGTTTAGGGCAGCCGAATTCACCCCTCCACTTT. The encoded protein is CASSLGQPNSPLHF. The V gene is TRBV12-3 or TRBV12-4, the J gene TRBJ1-6; D not certain. The CDR3 runs to 14 residues. Trimming shortened V by 1 base and J by 7 bases, and 8 bases separated the two germline ends.

This clonotype was observed many times. This chain links TRBV7-2 with TRBJ2-3; D may correspond to TRBD1 or TRBD2 (5 bases each). Germline CDR1 and CDR2: SGHTA and FQGNSA. V lost 5 bases to trimming and J lost 10 bases, with 19 bases between them. This CDR3 spans 14 amino acids. This CDR3 is CASSPPFAGAAQYF. CDR3 bases: TGTGCCAGCAGCCCCCCCTTTGCCGGGGCGGCGCAGTATTTT.

The J gene is TRBJ1-2, the V gene TRBV6-1, with 9 bases aligning to TRBD1. This CDR3 has 15 residues. The V gene's germline CDR1 is MNHNS and CDR2 SASEGT. Trimming at V came to 6 bases and at J to 8 bases, leaving 13 bases not matched to a gene. In DNA, the CDR3 is TGTGCCAGCAGGGGACAGGGATCTTTCCTCCACGGCTACACCTTC. This gives the protein CASRGQGSFLHGYTF.

The chain uses TRBV28 and TRBJ2-5; D ambiguous. V lost 4 bases and J lost 6, with 6 bases in between. The CDR3 extends over 11 amino acids. Germline CDR1 is MDHEN and CDR2 is SYDVKM. This chain's CDR3 is CASSSDKTQYF. In nucleotides, the CDR3 is TGTGCCAGCAGTTCCGATAAGACCCAGTACTTC.

The rearrangement uses TRBV4-1 and TRBJ1-6; D possibly corresponds to TRBD1 (6 bases). This CDR3 has 17 residues. Trimming took 0 bases from V and 0 from J, leaving 9 bases between them. Germline lookup yields CDR1 MGHRA and CDR2 YSYEKL. CDR3 in amino acids: CASSQDRGLSYNSPLHF. CDR3 coding DNA: TGCGCCAGCAGCCAAGATCGGGGGCTCTCCTATAATTCACCCCTCCACTTT.

Many counts were recorded for this clonotype. J is TRBJ1-2 and V is TRBV5-1, with no clear D. The V gene lost 1 base and the J gene lost 8 bases, with 12 bases spanning the gap. The CDR3 contains 13 residues. The germline V gene encodes CDR1 SGHRS and CDR2 YFSETQ. CDR3 in amino acids: CASSLMQALGYTF. In nucleotides, the CDR3 is TGCGCCAGCAGCTTGATGCAGGCCTTGGGCTACACCTTC.

This clonotype was found many times. J is TRBJ2-7 and V is TRBV20-1, with D tentatively TRBD1 (6 bases). V lost 3 bases, J lost 0 bases, and 18 bases lay in between. The CDR3 has 16 amino acids. CDR1 and CDR2 (germline): DFQATT, SNEGSKA (reference sequence). The CDR3: CSARSQGLGFSYEQYF. CDR3 sequence (DNA): TGCAGTGCTAGGTCACAGGGTTTAGGTTTCTCCTACGAGCAGTACTTC.

This clonotype was detected many times. The CDR3 DNA follows: TGTGCCAGCACCCTTGCCGGGACGGTTACCTACGAGCAGTACTTC. This sequence encodes CASTLAGTVTYEQYF. The chain couples TRBV6-1 to TRBJ2-7; D could derive from TRBD1 or TRBD2 (5 bases each). Trimming removed 7 bases at V and 2 bases at J, with 18 bases between. Germline V gene data show CDR1 as MNHNS and CDR2 as SASEGT. The CDR3 is made up of 15 amino acids.

This chain connects TRBV7-2 to TRBJ2-4, with D perhaps matching TRBD1 (5 bases). The CDR3 totals 14 residues. The V end was cut by 1 base, the J end by 6 bases, with 10 bases between. Germline values: CDR1 SGHTA, CDR2 FQGNSA. CDR3: CASSLDTRGNIQYF. DNA for the CDR3: TGTGCCAGCAGCTTAGACACAAGGGGAAACATTCAGTACTTC.

Many counts were recorded for this clonotype. The CDR3 loop is CASSQATGRNTEAFF. In nucleotides, the CDR3 is TGTGCCAGCAGCCAAGCCACAGGGCGGAACACTGAAGCTTTCTTT. The chain is built from TRBV14 and TRBJ1-1; D possibly corresponds to TRBD1 (6 bases). CDR1 is SGHDN and CDR2 is FVKESK in the germline V gene. The CDR3 runs to 15 residues. Deletions cut 1 base from V and 1 base from J, with 10 bases between. Complete variable domain (other parts from reference TRBV14 and TRBJ1-1): EAGVTQFPSHSVIEKGQTVTLRCDPISGHDNLYWYRRVMGKEIKFLLHFVKESKQDESGMPNNRFLAERTGGTYSTLKVQPAELEDSGVYFCASSQATGRNTEAFFGQGTRLTVV.

This clonotype showed up many times. V usage is TRBV29-1 and J usage is TRBJ1-1; weak D call: TRBD1 (6 bases). Germline CDR1 SQVTM, CDR2 ANQGSEA. This CDR3 has 13 amino acids. Trimming shortened V by 6 bases and J by 7 bases, and 18 bases separated the two germline ends. This chain's CDR3 is CSVVGQRVVEAFF. CDR3 DNA sequence: TGCAGCGTAGTCGGACAGCGAGTGGTTGAAGCTTTCTTT.

This clonotype was seen repeatedly, ten times or more. The genes are TRBV6-2 or TRBV6-3 and TRBJ2-7, with D uncertain. Germline CDR1 reads MNHEY; CDR2 reads SVGEGT. This CDR3 comprises 14 residues. Trimming took 6 bases from V and 3 from J, leaving 15 bases between them. The CDR3 DNA reads as TGTGCCAGCAGAAACTTAAATGGGGACTACGAGCAGTACTTC. Protein: CASRNLNGDYEQYF.

The table lists this clonotype with many counts. The chain links TRBV11-1 to TRBJ1-3, with 7 bases matching TRBD1. The length of the CDR3 is 17 residues. Germline values: CDR1 SGHAT, CDR2 FQDESV (reference sequence). Trimming removed 2 bases from V and 0 bases from J; junction bases left unmatched: 7. CDR3 DNA sequence: TGTGCCAGCAGCTTAAGGGGACAGACCTACTCTGGAAACACCATATATTTT. It yields the protein CASSLRGQTYSGNTIYF.

This clonotype was seen a handful of times. V gene TRBV2 combines with J gene TRBJ1-5, with D possibly matching TRBD1 (5 bases). CDR1 and CDR2 (germline): SNHLY, FYNNEI. CDR3 length equals 13 residues. V dropped 3 bases and J dropped 8 bases, with 11 bases sitting between them. In DNA, the CDR3 is TGTGCCAGCAGTGAGGGGCGGTATGAGCCCCAGCATTTT. This codes for CASSEGRYEPQHF.